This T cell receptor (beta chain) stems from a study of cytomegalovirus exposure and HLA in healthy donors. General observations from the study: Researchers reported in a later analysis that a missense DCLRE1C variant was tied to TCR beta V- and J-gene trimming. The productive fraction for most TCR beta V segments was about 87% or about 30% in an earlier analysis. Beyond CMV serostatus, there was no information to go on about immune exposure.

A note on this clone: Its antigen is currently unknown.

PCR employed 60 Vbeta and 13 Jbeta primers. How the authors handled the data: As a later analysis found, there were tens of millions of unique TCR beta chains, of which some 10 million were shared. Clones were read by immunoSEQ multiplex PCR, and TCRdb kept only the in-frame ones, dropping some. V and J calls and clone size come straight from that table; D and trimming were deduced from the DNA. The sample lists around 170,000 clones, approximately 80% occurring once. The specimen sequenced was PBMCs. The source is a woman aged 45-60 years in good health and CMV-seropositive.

The CDR3 reads CASSYSSHSYGYTF. Here the CDR3 DNA reads TGTGCCAGCAGTTACTCGTCTCACAGCTATGGCTACACCTTC. The genes are TRBV6-6 and TRBJ1-2, with D unclear. The germline V gene has CDR1 MNHNY and CDR2 SVGAGI (reference sequence). This CDR3 is 14 amino acids long. V was clipped by 0 bases and J by 4 bases, with 9 bases between them.